Listed below are T cell receptor beta chains from one sample, sequenced in a study of T cell changes during pregnancy in multiple sclerosis. Using immunoSEQ multiplex PCR, the repertoire was profiled, and TCRdb retains in-frame clones only, with some absent. The sample has roughly 26,000 clones, roughly 89% seen once. The specimen was CD8+ T cells from peripheral blood mononuclear cells, collected in the second trimester of pregnancy. These receptors originate from a female donor with multiple sclerosis, enrolled in a pregnancy study. Each CDR3 is given with its conserved first and last residue. The D gene is left open where the match is weak. Not every row has a clone size; where given, it reads once, few, many or a size class.

TRBJ1-5,TRBV6-1,-,-,TGTGCCACCCAAGCCCGGGTTTCTAGCAATCAGCCCCAGCATTTT,CATQARVSSNQPQHF
TRBJ2-3,TRBV7-9,-,TRBD1,TGTGCCAGCAGCTACCGACAGGGTATAGATACGCAGTATTTT,CASSYRQGIDTQYF
TRBJ1-1,TRBV28,-,TRBD1,TGTGCCAGCAGTTTGCGGGGACAGTTCTCTGAAGCTTTCTTT,CASSLRGQFSEAFF
TRBJ2-2,TRBV19,-,-,TGTGCCAGTAGGAGCGGGGAGCTGTTTTTT,CASRSGELFF
TRBJ2-1,TRBV5-4,-,-,TGTGCCAGCAGCCCGGGGGACAATGAGCAGTTCTTC,CASSPGDNEQFF
TRBJ1-2,TRBV27,-,-,TGTGCCAGCAGTCCTCGATCGGGTCGGGGCTACACCTTC,CASSPRSGRGYTF
TRBJ2-2,TRBV4-2,-,TRBD2,TGTGCCAGCAGCCAAGCGCGGGAGACGAACACCGGGGAGCTGTTTTTT,CASSQARETNTGELFF
TRBJ2-3,TRBV28,-,-,TGTGCCAGCAGTTTATGGTTCTCAGGACGGGACACAGATACGCAGTATTTT,CASSLWFSGRDTDTQYF
TRBJ1-1,TRBV28,large,-,TGTGCCAGCAGTTTCGGGGGCACTGAAGCTTTCTTT,CASSFGGTEAFF
TRBJ1-5,TRBV28,-,-,TGTGCCAGCAGTTACAGCTCTTATAGCAATCAGCCCCAGCATTTT,CASSYSSYSNQPQHF
TRBJ2-5,TRBV27,-,TRBD1,TGTGCCAGCAGTTTCAACAGGGGCTTACCCCCAAAAGAGACCCAGTACTTC,CASSFNRGLPPKETQYF